This entry features one T cell receptor beta chain sequence. The data are from a study of blood T cell repertoires in COVID-19. Whole-study context: The samples span acute and convalescent COVID-19 from the United States, Italy and Spain. T cells, B-cell-depleted T cells, or PBMCs supplied cDNA or gDNA.

This CDR3 is 12 amino acids long. Trimming cost V 6 bases and J 7 bases; bases outside gene matches: 4. Germline V gene sequence: CDR1 MNHEY, CDR2 SMNVEV (reference sequence). Original analysis: Counts of nucleated cells, estimated from reference gene primer amplification, were obtained. Sequencing was performed with immunoSEQ multiplex PCR; in TCRdb, only in-frame clones are kept and a portion is missing. Clonal size and the V and J genes are those of that table, whereas D and trimming came from the DNA. Seen here are roughly 30,000 clones, approximately 88% observed once, and the top ten hold about a sixth.

The rearrangement joins TRBV27 to TRBJ1-1, with 8 bases fitting TRBD1. The sequence was obtained from a human donor in a cohort sampled during active COVID-19. Sample: peripheral blood. Here the CDR3 reads CASSRTGFEAFF. The CDR3 coding sequence is TGTGCCAGCAGCCGGACAGGGTTTGAAGCTTTCTTT.